Here is one T cell receptor (beta chain) with its context. Its antigen remains unknown. The sample belongs to a study of T-cell memory formation after mild COVID-19. Findings and limits, study-wide: Researchers found some responding clones in pre-infection memory, a sign that cross-reactive memory joined.

The CDR3 is 19 residues long. Germline V CDR1 and CDR2: MNHEY, SVGEGT. Trimming cost V 6 bases and J 2 bases; bases outside gene matches: 20. UMIs and sample barcodes were carried by the TCR alpha and TCR beta cDNA libraries that 5'RACE produced using constant-segment primers. Each CDR3 protein is one row after TCRdb ran MiXCR on the 5' RACE reads. The sample holds fewer than 700,000 distinct CDR3 sequences, roughly 22% seen once. The genes are TRBV6-2 or TRBV6-3 and TRBJ2-5; TRBD2 matches at 8 bases. The sequenced material came from PBMCs or a T cell subset sorted from them (not recorded which). The source is an adult woman who had mild COVID-19 (a few samples of this study predate the infection). Cell type and time point are not known. CDR3 in amino acids: CASSHPLTGGPVYQETQYF. Here the CDR3 DNA reads TGTGCCAGCAGCCATCCCTTGACGGGAGGGCCGGTCTATCAAGAGACCCAGTACTTC.